The 15 T cell receptor beta chains below all came from one sample that was sequenced in a study of T cell changes during pregnancy in multiple sclerosis. The protocol was immunoSEQ multiplex PCR, while the TCRdb copy is restricted to in-frame clones and leaves out a portion. Of tens of thousands of clones in the sample, 80% to 95% were seen once. The material was peripheral blood, obtained in the third trimester of pregnancy. These TCRs come from a female donor in good health, enrolled as a control in a pregnancy study.

The V and J genes are TRBV4-2 and TRBJ1-2; D not resolved. Germline V CDR1 and CDR2: LGHNA, YNFKEQ. The CDR3 is 12 residues long. V gave up 4 bases and J gave up 4 bases, with 7 bases separating them. The CDR3 DNA reads as TGTGCCAGCAGCCCCAGAGGCTATGGCTACACCTTC. Translation: CASSPRGYGYTF.

V gene TRBV15 combines with J gene TRBJ1-1; 7 positions agree with TRBD1. The CDR3 is 13 residues long. The germline CDR1 and CDR2 sequences are LNHNV and YYDKDF (reference sequence). V lost 8 bases, J lost 1 base, and 4 bases stayed unmatched. The CDR3 sequence is CATSNRGNTEAFF. CDR3 nucleotides: TGTGCCACCTCGAACAGGGGGAACACTGAAGCTTTCTTT. Full variable domain (remainder filled in from reference TRBV15 and TRBJ1-1): DAMVIQNPRYQVTQFGKPVTLSCSQTLNHNVMYWYQQKSSQAPKLLFHYYDKDFNNEADTPDNFQSRRPNTSFCFLDIRSPGLGDTAMYLCATSNRGNTEAFFGQGTRLTVV.

The J gene is TRBJ1-5, the V gene TRBV27; unclear D gene. V was cut by 2 bases and J by 9 bases, with 2 bases left in between. This CDR3 comprises 10 residues. Germline CDR1 is MNHEY and CDR2 is SMNVEV (reference sequence). The CDR3 region is CASSLRPQHF. In DNA, the CDR3 is TGTGCCAGCAGTTTACGGCCCCAGCATTTT.

The chain links TRBV18 to TRBJ2-3; D ambiguous. Germline CDR1 reads KGHSH; CDR2 reads LQKENI. There are 11 residues in the CDR3. The V end was cut by 3 bases, the J end by 5 bases, with 3 bases between. The CDR3 region is CASSPGDTQYF. DNA of the CDR3: TGTGCCAGCTCACCCGGAGATACGCAGTATTTT.

The chain combines TRBV19 with TRBJ2-3; possibly TRBD2 for D (5 bases). Germline values: CDR1 LNHDA, CDR2 SQIVND (reference sequence). This CDR3 has 14 residues. V was clipped by 8 bases and J by 3 bases, with 15 bases between them. CDR3 sequence (DNA): TGTGCCAGTGGGTTGTTGGGAGAGACAGATACGCAGTATTTT. This encodes CASGLLGETDTQYF.

A single count supports this clone. The chain couples TRBV9 to TRBJ2-7; 10 nucleotides agree with TRBD1. Germline CDR1 reads SGDLS; CDR2 reads YYNGEE. The CDR3 totals 15 residues. V dropped 4 bases and J dropped 4; count of bases not matched to a gene: 8. CDR3 in DNA: TGTGCCAGCAGCCCCCACGGGGACAGGGGTTACGAGCAGTACTTC. As protein: CASSPHGDRGYEQYF.

The chain combines TRBV18 with TRBJ1-5, with D maybe TRBD1 (5 bases). Trimming cost V 2 bases and J 10 bases, with 12 bases left between them. This CDR3 is 13 amino acids long. The germline V gene has CDR1 KGHSH and CDR2 LQKENI. CDR3 in amino acids: CASSPDRPVPQHF. For the CDR3, the DNA is TGTGCCAGCTCACCAGACAGACCGGTACCCCAGCATTTT.

Only one count was recorded for this clone. The CDR3 nucleotides are TGTGCCAGCTCACCTATTGTTGGCTACACCTTC. Translating it yields CASSPIVGYTF. The chain links TRBV18 to TRBJ1-2; no firm D call. V lost 3 bases and J lost 7, with 6 bases in between. The CDR3 length is 11 residues. Germline loops: CDR1 KGHSH, CDR2 LQKENI.

The rearrangement joins TRBV27 to TRBJ1-5; the match to TRBD1 covers 10 bases. J gave up 6 bases and V 11 bases, and 10 bases lay outside the gene matches. The germline CDR1 and CDR2 sequences are MNHEY and SMNVEV (reference sequence). The CDR3 has 14 residues. CDR3 nucleotides: TGTGCCCGCTGCCGGGACAGGGGACGTCAGCCCCAGCATTTT. Encoded protein: CARCRDRGRQPQHF.

V is TRBV5-1 and J is TRBJ2-3, with unresolved D. Germline V CDR1 and CDR2: SGHRS, YFSETQ. This CDR3 comprises 12 residues. Trimming took 6 bases from V and 4 from J, leaving 9 bases between them. CDR3 DNA sequence: TGCGCCAGCACGAATGAGGCAGATACGCAGTATTTT. Its translation: CASTNEADTQYF.

The chain links TRBV28 to TRBJ1-6; D unresolved. In germline, CDR1 is MDHEN, CDR2 SYDVKM. This CDR3 is 13 amino acids long. V was clipped by 6 bases and J by 7 bases, with 10 bases between them. The DNA for the CDR3 is TGTGCCAGCAGCGGGGAGGTGAATTCACCCCTCCACTTT. Translating gives CASSGEVNSPLHF.

This chain joins TRBV7-9 and TRBJ2-2, with no clear D. With 2 bases removed from V and 8 bases from J, the gap between germline ends came to 15 bases. The germline V gene has CDR1 SEHNR and CDR2 FQNEAQ (reference sequence). The CDR3 covers 15 residues. Written as DNA, the CDR3 is TGTGCCAGCAGCTTAATCGGTCGCCCTAAGGGGGAGCTGTTTTTT. It codes for CASSLIGRPKGELFF.

This chain links TRBV6-5 with TRBJ2-1; D not resolved. This CDR3 spans 15 amino acids. Looked up from germline, CDR1 is MNHEY and CDR2 is SVGAGI. Trimming took off 0 bases at V and 0 bases at J, with 6 bases between the two ends. CDR3 DNA: TGTGCCAGCAGTTACTCGGTCTACTCCTACAATGAGCAGTTCTTC. It specifies CASSYSVYSYNEQFF.

V is TRBV2 and J is TRBJ2-2; a weak D match, TRBD1 (6 bases). Trimming took 5 bases from V and 4 from J, leaving 8 bases between them. This CDR3 spans 13 amino acids. The germline CDR1 and CDR2 sequences are SNHLY and FYNNEI. The CDR3 DNA reads TGTGCCAGCAGTAGGGGGTCCACCGGGGAGCTGTTTTTT. Protein: CASSRGSTGELFF.

This clone showed up just a few times. The rearrangement uses TRBV27 and TRBJ2-7, with 11 nucleotides matching TRBD1. Germline V gene data show CDR1 as MNHEY and CDR2 as SMNVEV (reference sequence). Unmatched junction bases numbered 3, after V lost 2 bases and J lost 3 bases. CDR3 length: 15 residues. The CDR3 loop is CASSLKDRGLYEQYF. CDR3 coding DNA: TGTGCCAGCAGTTTAAAGGACAGGGGGCTCTACGAGCAGTACTTC.